This TCR beta chain was found in a study of tumor-infiltrating lymphocytes in primary liver carcinoma. Points from the study as a whole: Lesser overlap characterized tumor-adjacent and tumor-blood pairs relative to tumor region pairs.

Notes on this clonotype: The target antigen is unknown. One end of the junction is discordant with germline, which a read error may explain.

The CDR3 is made up of 12 amino acids. CDR1 and CDR2 (germline): DFQATT, SNEGSKA (reference sequence). Production of TCR beta cDNA used 400 to 650 ng total RNA together with a constant-region primer. It was through three nested multiplex PCR rounds of slightly modified ARM-PCR that TCR beta libraries arose. The study ran its first two PCR rounds for 9 to 10 cycles each, using TRBV1-TRBV30 forward primers and a C-beta reverse primer. Each CDR3 protein is one row after TCRdb ran MiXCR on the multiplex PCR reads. Here the sample spans 300,000 to 350,000 distinct CDR3 sequences, about 65% being singletons. RNA was extracted from whole blood without cell sorting, alongside germline DNA. Among the patients, all had chronic HBV infection and none had been treated. Collection of approximately 4.3 milliliters of peripheral blood took place before surgery.

Input material: peripheral blood. The sequence was collected from a man between 35 and 55 years old with primary liver carcinoma and hepatitis B virus infection. The V and J genes are TRBV20-1 and TRBJ2-5; tentative D call: TRBD2 (6 bases). The CDR3 nucleotides are TGCAGTGAAAGACTAGTGGGGGAGACTCAGTACTTC. Translation gives CSERLVGETQYF.